The 25 T cell receptor beta chains below come from one sample, sequenced in a study of blood T cell repertoires in COVID-19. Generated by immunoSEQ multiplex PCR, the TCRdb table keeps only in-frame clones and is missing some. Of around 300,000 clones listed, approximately 88% were seen once; the top ten hold less than 6.5%. Material: PBMCs or T cells enriched from blood (not recorded which). These receptor sequences come from a young man who had recovered from COVID-19.

The chain combines TRBV9 with TRBJ2-5; D is perhaps TRBD2 (5 bases). V was cut by 0 bases and J by 1 base, with 10 bases left in between. This CDR3 is built from 15 residues. Looked up from germline, CDR1 is SGDLS and CDR2 is YYNGEE. CDR3 nucleotide sequence: TGTGCCAGCAGCGTAGGGGGTGGGAGCCAAGAGACCCAGTACTTC. Encoded protein: CASSVGGGSQETQYF.

The rearrangement links TRBV11-3 to TRBJ2-3, with 11 positions matching TRBD2. The CDR3 spans 16 residues. J lost 1 base, V lost 5 bases, and 5 bases had no gene match. CDR1 is SGHNT and CDR2 is YENEEA in the germline V gene. The CDR3 region is CASSALAGAGTDTQYF. DNA for the CDR3: TGTGCCAGCAGCGCACTAGCGGGGGCCGGCACAGATACGCAGTATTTT.

This chain connects TRBV6-1 to TRBJ1-6, with unresolved D. The CDR3 has 18 amino acids. V was pared by 4 bases and J by 7 bases, with 23 bases between. Germline CDR1 is MNHNS and CDR2 is SASEGT. CDR3 coding DNA: TGTGCCAGCAGTGTGGTTGGTGCCGTTGGAGGTTTAAATTCACCCCTCCACTTT. Translating it yields CASSVVGAVGGLNSPLHF.

The rearrangement joins TRBV2 to TRBJ1-2; D may be TRBD1 (6 bases). CDR1 and CDR2 from the germline V gene are SNHLY and FYNNEI. There are 14 residues in the CDR3. The V and J ends lost 4 bases and 8 bases respectively, with 17 bases between them. The CDR3 DNA reads as TGTGCCAGCAGTGCACAGGGTTTCGAGTACGGCTACACCTTC. The encoded protein is CASSAQGFEYGYTF.

This clone has only one observation. The genes are TRBV6-4 and TRBJ2-7; weak D call: TRBD1 (6 bases). CDR3 size: 12 residues. The V and J ends lost 9 bases and 1 base respectively, with 10 bases between them. Germline CDR1 and CDR2: MRHNA and SNTAGT. The CDR3 bases are TGTGCCAGTCCTGGACAGTCCTACGAGCAGTACTTC. Translation gives CASPGQSYEQYF.

J is TRBJ2-1 and V is TRBV6-5, with 7 bases lining up with TRBD2. CDR3 length: 15 residues. Germline CDR1 reads MNHEY; CDR2 reads SVGAGI. After removal of 6 bases from V and 5 bases from J, the junction contained 10 bases not matched to a gene. The CDR3 loop reads CASSTYGGSNNEQFF. CDR3 bases: TGTGCCAGCAGCACCTACGGGGGGTCCAACAATGAGCAGTTCTTC.

CDR3 coding DNA: TGCGCCAGCGGAACAGGGGGGAACTACGAGCAGTACTTC. The encoded protein is CASGTGGNYEQYF. The chain combines TRBV5-1 with TRBJ2-7; 8 bases align to TRBD1. Germline V lookup: CDR1 SGHRS, CDR2 YFSETQ. The V gene end was trimmed by 7 bases and the J gene end by 3 bases; junction bases not matched to a gene: 6. The CDR3 runs to 13 residues.

This clone showed up just a few times. The chain joins TRBV6-5 to TRBJ1-1, with D perhaps TRBD1 (6 bases). This CDR3 has 14 amino acids. Germline CDR1 is MNHEY and CDR2 is SVGAGI. V dropped 7 bases and J dropped 5 bases, with 17 bases sitting between them. As DNA, the CDR3 is TGTGCCAGCACTATTAGCGTACAGGGAACTGAAGCTTTCTTT. It translates to CASTISVQGTEAFF.

The rearrangement joins TRBV7-3 to TRBJ2-6; 7 nucleotides match TRBD2. Germline values: CDR1 SGHTA, CDR2 FQGTGA. J gave up 1 base and V 5 bases, and 5 bases lay outside the gene matches. CDR3 length equals 16 residues. CDR3 region: CASSPYSGSGANVLTF. The CDR3 bases are TGTGCCAGCAGCCCCTATAGCGGGTCTGGGGCCAACGTCCTGACTTTC.

V and J are TRBV5-4 and TRBJ2-7, with D possibly TRBD2 on 5 matching bases. Germline CDR1 SGHNT, CDR2 YYREEE (reference sequence). Trimming took off 4 bases at V and 7 bases at J, with 18 bases between the two ends. CDR3 size: 14 residues. This chain's CDR3 is CASSGSSWKEEQYF. The CDR3 DNA reads as TGTGCCAGCAGCGGGAGTAGCTGGAAGGAGGAGCAGTACTTC.

The rearrangement links TRBV19 to TRBJ1-2; TRBD1 matches 9 bases. The V gene's germline CDR1 is LNHDA and CDR2 SQIVND (reference sequence). The CDR3 sequence is 14 residues long. J gave up 8 bases and V 1 base, and 5 bases lay outside the gene matches. The DNA of the CDR3 is TGTGCCAGTAGTATAGGGACAGGGGTGAGCGGCTACACCTTC. It specifies CASSIGTGVSGYTF.

The V call is TRBV5-1, the J call TRBJ1-4; weak D call: TRBD1 (6 bases). This CDR3 has 18 amino acids. Germline CDR1 reads SGHRS; CDR2 reads YFSETQ. Trimming stripped 0 bases from V and 3 bases from J, with 18 bases between. The CDR3 DNA is TGCGCCAGCAGCTTGGCCTATCCACAGGGACCTGCTAATGAAAAACTGTTTTTT. Its translation is CASSLAYPQGPANEKLFF. The full variable domain, completed using reference TRBV5-1 and TRBJ1-4, is KAGVTQTPRYLIKTRGQQVTLSCSPISGHRSVSWYQQTPGQGLQFLFEYFSETQRNKGNFPGRFSGRQFSNSRSEMNVSTLELGDSALYLCASSLAYPQGPANEKLFFGSGTQLSVL.

This clone was recorded only once. The chain joins TRBV12-3 or TRBV12-4 to TRBJ1-1; possibly TRBD1 for D (6 bases). V gave up 7 bases and J gave up 9 bases, with 15 bases separating them. The CDR3 contains 12 residues. CDR3 sequence: CASILLQGKAFF. The CDR3 nucleotides read TGTGCCAGCATCCTACTTCAGGGGAAAGCTTTCTTT.

This chain links TRBV15 with TRBJ1-2; no definite D call. Trimming took off 6 bases at V and 0 bases at J, with 8 bases between the two ends. Germline V CDR1 and CDR2: LNHNV, YYDKDF (reference sequence). The CDR3 spans 13 residues. CDR3 loop: CATSQVSNYGYTF. CDR3 bases: TGTGCCACCAGTCAGGTCTCTAACTATGGCTACACCTTC. The variable domain in full, with the rest retrieved from reference TRBV15 and TRBJ1-2, is DAMVIQNPRYQVTQFGKPVTLSCSQTLNHNVMYWYQQKSSQAPKLLFHYYDKDFNNEADTPDNFQSRRPNTSFCFLDIRSPGLGDTAMYLCATSQVSNYGYTFGSGTRLTVV.

The rearrangement links TRBV15 to TRBJ2-2; weak D call: TRBD1 (5 bases). The germline CDR1 and CDR2 sequences are LNHNV and YYDKDF (reference sequence). V was trimmed by 5 bases and J by 3 bases, leaving 13 bases between them. CDR3 length equals 15 residues. CDR3 nucleotides: TGTGCCACCAGCTCCCTAGACAGCGACACCGGGGAGCTGTTTTTT. Protein sequence: CATSSLDSDTGELFF.

V usage is TRBV7-9 and J usage is TRBJ2-2; the match to TRBD2 covers 12 bases. V lost 2 bases to trimming and J lost 6 bases; unmatched junction nucleotides: 4. Germline V gene sequence: CDR1 SEHNR, CDR2 FQNEAQ (reference sequence). The CDR3 sequence is 16 residues long. CDR3 in amino acids: CASSLLAGGHPGELFF. The CDR3 DNA reads TGTGCCAGCAGCTTACTAGCGGGGGGGCATCCCGGGGAGCTGTTTTTT.

The V call is TRBV9, the J call TRBJ1-3; tentatively, D is TRBD1 (6 bases). CDR1 is SGDLS, CDR2 YYNGEE, per germline. V shed 1 base and J shed 2 bases, with 19 bases lying between them. This CDR3 region has 18 residues. CDR3 sequence reads: CASSVMGGGSRTGNTIYF. CDR3 bases: TGTGCCAGCAGCGTAATGGGAGGGGGTTCCCGTACTGGAAACACCATATATTTT. The full variable domain, in which reference TRBV9 and TRBJ1-3 provide the parts outside the CDR3, is DSGVTQTPKHLITATGQRVTLRCSPRSGDLSVYWYQQSLDQGLQFLIQYYNGEERAKGNILERFSAQQFPDLHSELNLSSLELGDSALYFCASSVMGGGSRTGNTIYFGEGSWLTVV.

The chain employs TRBV27 and TRBJ2-7; D gene uncertain. Germline values: CDR1 MNHEY, CDR2 SMNVEV (reference sequence). V lost 6 bases to trimming and J lost 2 bases, with 14 bases between them. The CDR3 loop spans 14 amino acids. The chain's CDR3 is CASSLQALPYEQYF. In nucleotides, the CDR3 is TGTGCCAGCAGCCTCCAGGCTCTACCCTACGAGCAGTACTTC.

The rearrangement uses TRBV27 and TRBJ2-1, with TRBD2 matching 8 bases. Germline CDR1 is MNHEY and CDR2 is SMNVEV (reference sequence). With V trimmed by 9 bases and J by 2 bases, 3 bases remained unmatched. The CDR3 totals 13 residues. The DNA for the CDR3 is TGTGCCAGTGGGCGGGGGGCCTACAATGAGCAGTTCTTC. Protein sequence: CASGRGAYNEQFF.

This chain connects TRBV5-1 to TRBJ2-7; 9 positions agree with TRBD1. The V gene's germline CDR1 is SGHRS and CDR2 YFSETQ. With V trimmed by 0 bases and J by 2 bases, 3 bases remained unmatched. The CDR3 is 15 amino acids. CDR3 amino acids: CASSLAYRGPYEQYF. For the CDR3, the DNA is TGCGCCAGCAGCTTGGCCTACAGGGGGCCCTACGAGCAGTACTTC.

The chain recombines TRBV5-1 with TRBJ1-1; TRBD1 aligns across 9 bases. From germline, CDR1 is SGHRS and CDR2 YFSETQ. The CDR3 has 15 amino acids. V trimming: 4 bases; J trimming: 1 base; junction bases outside the gene matches: 5. The DNA of the CDR3 is TGCGCCAGCAGCGTTCCGGGACAGGGGAACACTGAAGCTTTCTTT. Amino acid sequence: CASSVPGQGNTEAFF.

A few counts support this clone. J is TRBJ2-6 and V is TRBV5-1, with D hard to call. The CDR3 has 17 residues. Germline V lookup: CDR1 SGHRS, CDR2 YFSETQ. V dropped 2 bases and J dropped 0 bases, with 12 bases sitting between them. The CDR3 DNA reads TGCGCCAGCAGCTTCCAAGCCTCGAGCTCTGGGGCCAACGTCCTGACTTTC. This gives the protein CASSFQASSSGANVLTF.

V is TRBV4-1 and J is TRBJ1-6; D unresolved. V was cut by 4 bases and J by 6 bases, with 10 bases left in between. The CDR3 is made up of 14 amino acids. Germline V gene data show CDR1 as MGHRA and CDR2 as YSYEKL. CDR3 nucleotides: TGCGCCAGCAGCCGAGGGCCCACTAATTCACCCCTCCACTTT. Translation gives CASSRGPTNSPLHF.

The chain uses TRBV21-1 and TRBJ2-2; TRBD2, the table's D call, was not compared with the DNA. TRBV21-1 is a pseudogene. The CDR3 totals 20 residues. CDR3 sequence reads: CASSRPRLAGGLTNTGELFF. The CDR3 nucleotides are TGTGCCAGCAGCAGGCCGAGACTAGCGGGGGGGTTAACGAACACCGGGGAGCTGTTTTTT.

The CDR3 spells CAWTHGGRVYEQYF. CDR3 DNA: TGTGCCTGGACCCACGGGGGAAGGGTCTACGAGCAGTACTTC. This chain uses TRBV30 with TRBJ2-7; possible D gene TRBD2, 6 bases. Trimming left V 4 bases short and J 3 bases short, with 16 bases between. CDR1 GTSNPN and CDR2 SVGIG come from the germline V gene (reference sequence). This CDR3 contains 14 residues. The full variable domain, rest sourced from reference TRBV30 and TRBJ2-7, is SQTIHQWPATLVQPVGSPLSLECTVEGTSNPNLYWYRQAAGRGLQLLFYSVGIGQISSEVPQNLSASRPQDRQFILSSKKLLLSDSGFYLCAWTHGGRVYEQYFGPGTRLTVT.